The source of this TCR beta chain is a study of shared clonotypes between healthy human individuals. About the research overall: CD4 naive and CD4 memory each took three plates per donor, while CD8 naive took two and CD8 memory one. Study conclusions and caveats: Incompleteness in sorted-subset sequencing, despite large depth, was shown by rarefaction. Non-shared clonotypes showed lower generation probabilities than clonotypes common to all four donors.

Cells designated naive CD8 were CD45RO-negative and were positively selected for CCR7, with terminally differentiated effector memory CD45RA+ cells excluded. None of the donors, who were healthy HIV-negative adults, had recently had acute infections or vaccinations. Only in-frame clones appear in the TCRdb table, and some are missing; sequencing was by immunoSEQ multiplex PCR. The table records around 600,000 clones, about 95% of them present only once. V shed 5 bases and J 4 bases; nucleotides not matched to a gene: 12. The CDR3 runs to 16 residues. Germline-derived CDR1 and CDR2 are SEHNR and FQNEAQ (reference sequence). There are a few counts of this clone. What it binds is not known.

The sequencing sample was made of naive CD8+ T cells sorted from blood. The chain links TRBV7-9 to TRBJ2-7; 9 bases map to TRBD1. The TCR sequence derives from a woman under 40 in good health. This CDR3 is CASSPTADRGGYEQYF. In DNA, the CDR3 is TGTGCCAGCAGCCCTACCGCTGACAGGGGGGGGTACGAGCAGTACTTC.